Sequencing of this T cell receptor beta chain was carried out in a study of cytomegalovirus exposure and HLA in healthy donors. This clone has a single count. Its cognate antigen is unknown. The study, taken as a whole, reports: There were about 160 TCR beta chains listed as cytomegalovirus-associated. In vitro work confirmed that a few CMV-associated chains recognize CMV antigens. Later on, analysis showed that most CMV-associated TCR beta chains appeared to be HLA-restricted.

The germline V gene has CDR1 SNHLY and CDR2 FYNNEI. V was clipped by 2 bases and J by 6 bases, with 11 bases between them. The length of the CDR3 is 13 residues. Use of 60 Vbeta and 13 Jbeta primers characterized the PCR. Clones were read by immunoSEQ multiplex PCR, and TCRdb kept only the in-frame ones, dropping some. The sample records some 110,000 clones, 79% being singletons. The source is a young woman in good health and CMV-seropositive. Sequencing input: PBMCs. V and J are TRBV2 and TRBJ2-7; no firm D call. The CDR3 protein is CASSESELREQYF. The CDR3 nucleotides read TGTGCCAGCAGTGAATCTGAGCTCCGCGAGCAGTACTTC.